This TCR beta chain emerged from a study of blood T cell repertoires in COVID-19. Study in general: Samples came from the United States, Italy and Spain, spanning acute and convalescent COVID-19. PBMCs, B-cell-depleted T cells, or T cells were the source of the cDNA or gDNA that made up the material.

V gave up 5 bases and J gave up 6 bases; unmatched junction bases: 9. Germline CDR1 is SGHAT and CDR2 is FQNNGV. The CDR3 runs to 16 residues. Per the original data handling: Estimated nucleated cell counts came from reference gene primer amplification. Clones were read by immunoSEQ multiplex PCR, and TCRdb kept only the in-frame ones, dropping some. V, J and clone size were drawn from that table, and D and trimming were deduced from the DNA. The sample gives approximately 160,000 clones, more than 85% of which show up once; 7% is in the top ten. This clonotype was sampled from a woman between 50 and 59 years old who had recovered from COVID-19. The V gene is TRBV11-2, the J gene TRBJ2-2; 10 bases agree with TRBD2. Input material: PBMCs or T cells enriched from blood (not recorded which). CDR3 DNA sequence: TGTGCCAGCAGCCAAGCGGGAGGGCTGTCCGCCGGGGAGCTGTTTTTT. This translates into CASSQAGGLSAGELFF.